The 27 T cell receptor beta chains presented below share a single source sample, sequenced in a study of T cells in Graves' hyperthyroidism and ophthalmopathy. Authors of the study amplified TCR beta CDR3 regions from RNA transcripts. Using the HTBI primer set, a first-round RT-PCR was run on the TCR CDR3. One entry per CDR3 protein results from TCRdb running MiXCR on the multiplex PCR reads. In the table there are 250,000 to 300,000 distinct CDR3 sequences, roughly an eighth of which are singletons. Sequences were obtained from blood. These receptors all stem from a woman between 35 and 50 years old with Graves' hyperthyroidism.

This clonotype was seen many times. J is TRBJ2-7 and V is TRBV27; a weak D match, TRBD1 (5 bases). This CDR3 is built from 14 residues. CDR1 is MNHEY and CDR2 is SMNVEV in the germline V gene (reference sequence). Trimming took off 2 bases at V and 2 bases at J, with 10 bases between the two ends. The CDR3 spells CASSLNAGPYEQYF. Written as DNA, the CDR3 is TGTGCCAGCAGTTTAAATGCAGGGCCCTACGAGCAGTACTTC.

This chain links TRBV9 with TRBJ1-2, with D uncertain. The CDR3 has 13 residues. Per germline, CDR1 SGDLS and CDR2 YYNGEE. Trimming took off 3 bases at V and 7 bases at J, with 13 bases between the two ends. CDR3 sequence reads: CASSALGNGGYTF. In DNA form, the CDR3 reads TGTGCCAGCAGCGCGCTGGGAAACGGTGGCTACACCTTC.

In its sample, this clonotype was seen many times. The genes are TRBV6-6 and TRBJ2-1; no clear D gene. V lost 0 bases and J lost 4, with 7 bases in between. Germline V gives CDR1 MNHNY, CDR2 SVGAGI (reference sequence). The CDR3 sequence is 14 residues long. Here the CDR3 reads CASSYSSGYNEQFF. The CDR3 DNA reads TGTGCCAGCAGTTACTCATCCGGGTACAATGAGCAGTTCTTC.

This clonotype was found many times. The J gene is TRBJ2-3, the V gene TRBV7-8, with TRBD2 matching 12 bases. Germline trimming cut 4 bases from V and 3 bases from J; bases unmatched to any gene: 17. From germline, CDR1 is SGHVS and CDR2 FQNEAQ. The length of the CDR3 is 20 residues. The CDR3 loop reads CASSSNPFSSTSGSTDTQYF. For the CDR3, the DNA is TGTGCCAGCAGCTCTAACCCTTTTTCCTCGACTAGCGGGAGTACAGATACGCAGTATTTT.

In this sample, this clonotype turned up many times. The chain couples TRBV20-1 to TRBJ2-1; 7 positions match TRBD2. The length of the CDR3 is 13 residues. Per the germline V gene, CDR1 is DFQATT and CDR2 is SNEGSKA (reference sequence). V trimming: 7 bases; J trimming: 7 bases; junction bases outside the gene matches: 10. The CDR3 protein is CSVSPGLGNEQFF. CDR3 nucleotide sequence: TGCAGTGTGAGCCCCGGACTAGGAAATGAGCAGTTCTTC.

At least ten counts were recorded for this clonotype. In DNA form, the CDR3 reads TGCAGTGCTAGATGGACAGGAAATCAGCCCCAGCATTTT. Translating gives CSARWTGNQPQHF. The chain is built from TRBV20-1 and TRBJ1-5, with 7 bases identical to TRBD1. V lost 2 bases, J lost 4 bases, and 2 bases stayed unmatched. The CDR3 length is 13 residues. The germline CDR1 and CDR2 sequences are DFQATT and SNEGSKA (reference sequence).

This clonotype was recorded many times. This sequence joins TRBV6-5 and TRBJ2-3, with unresolved D. Germline CDR1 reads MNHEY; CDR2 reads SVGAGI. This CDR3 contains 13 residues. Trimming left V 0 bases short and J 6 bases short, with 7 bases between. CDR3 sequence reads: CASSYSEMDTQYF. The CDR3 bases are TGTGCCAGCAGTTACTCAGAGATGGATACGCAGTATTTT.

This clonotype was observed at least ten times. The chain recombines TRBV28 with TRBJ1-5; tentatively, D is TRBD1 (6 bases). V gave up 2 bases and J gave up 2 bases, with 13 bases separating them. The CDR3 is made up of 16 amino acids. The germline gives CDR1 MDHEN, CDR2 SYDVKM. DNA for the CDR3: TGTGCCAGCAGTTTACACACAGGGTTTGGCAATCAGCCCCAGCATTTT. This codes for CASSLHTGFGNQPQHF.

Only a few counts were recorded for this clonotype. The chain has TRBV6-1 and TRBJ1-6, with D perhaps matching TRBD1 (6 bases). Germline lookup yields CDR1 MNHNS and CDR2 SASEGT. The CDR3 has 13 residues. Trimming removed 8 bases from V and 7 bases from J, with 12 bases in between. DNA for the CDR3: TGTGCCAGCCACCAAACAGGGAATTCACCCCTCCACTTT. Translating it yields CASHQTGNSPLHF.

CDR3 sequence: CSARDHSGRTANEKLFF. Written as DNA, the CDR3 is TGCAGTGCTAGAGACCATTCAGGGCGGACGGCTAATGAAAAACTGTTTTTT. The genes are TRBV20-1 and TRBJ1-4; D is possibly TRBD1 (5 bases). This CDR3 region has 17 residues. Germline V gene lookup returns CDR1 DFQATT and CDR2 SNEGSKA (reference sequence). V was pared by 0 bases and J by 3 bases, with 17 bases between.

This clonotype was seen repeatedly, ten times or more. The chain combines TRBV2 with TRBJ1-4; TRBD1 matches 7 bases. CDR3 length equals 15 residues. The V gene end was trimmed by 4 bases and the J gene end by 3 bases; junction bases not matched to a gene: 5. CDR1 and CDR2 (germline): SNHLY, FYNNEI. In DNA form, the CDR3 reads TGTGCCAGCAGTGTGATGACAGGGCCTAATGAAAAACTGTTTTTT. Protein sequence: CASSVMTGPNEKLFF.

In its sample, this clonotype was seen many times. The rearrangement uses TRBV7-3 and TRBJ2-1; TRBD1 or TRBD2 may be the D gene (5 bases each). CDR3 size: 15 residues. Germline CDR1 is SGHTA and CDR2 is FQGTGA. The V end was cut by 5 bases, the J end by 0 bases, with 11 bases between. CDR3: CASSLAGTSYNEQFF. For the CDR3, the DNA is TGTGCCAGCAGCCTCGCCGGGACCTCCTACAATGAGCAGTTCTTC.

About this clonotype: This likely comes from a read error, as the CDR3 has no conserved phenylalanine or tryptophan at its end. The chain is built from TRBV20-1 and TRBJ2-7, with 7 bases matching TRBD2. Germline CDR1 and CDR2: DFQATT and SNEGSKA (reference sequence). This CDR3 is 14 amino acids long. Trimming at V came to 1 base and at J to 2 bases, leaving 5 bases not matched to a gene. This CDR3 is CSARVQGGAYEQYL. Written as DNA, the CDR3 is TGCAGTGCTAGAGTTCAGGGAGGGGCCTACGAGCAGTACCTC.

This clonotype appeared a few times. The CDR3 loop reads CAVPTGRNTEAFF. In DNA form, the CDR3 reads TGCGCCGTACCGACAGGGAGGAACACTGAAGCTTTCTTT. The chain recombines TRBV10-1 with TRBJ1-1, with 7 bases matching TRBD1. J was trimmed by 1 base and V by 11 bases; bases with no gene match: 7. Germline V lookup: CDR1 WNHNN, CDR2 SYGVQD (reference sequence). The CDR3 runs to 13 residues.

This clonotype has only a few counts. This rearrangement joins TRBV29-1 to TRBJ1-1; no clear D gene. The CDR3 covers 12 residues. Trimming pared 7 bases from V and 5 bases from J, leaving 14 bases between. Looked up from germline, CDR1 is SQVTM and CDR2 is ANQGSEA. CDR3 sequence reads: CSGTGIRTEAFF. DNA for the CDR3: TGCAGCGGAACGGGGATTAGGACTGAAGCTTTCTTT. Variable domain in full (rest from reference TRBV29-1 and TRBJ1-1): SAVISQKPSRDICQRGTSLTIQCQVDSQVTMMFWYRQQPGQSLTLIATANQGSEATYESGFVIDKFPISRPNLTFSTLTVSNMSPEDSSIYLCSGTGIRTEAFFGQGTRLTVV.

This rearrangement joins TRBV29-1 to TRBJ2-7; a possible D gene is TRBD1 (6 bases). Germline values: CDR1 SQVTM, CDR2 ANQGSEA. This CDR3 is built from 12 residues. The V end was cut by 4 bases, the J end by 6 bases, with 13 bases between. CDR3 sequence: CSVGPQGGEQYF. DNA for the CDR3: TGCAGCGTTGGACCACAGGGTGGCGAGCAGTACTTC.

This clonotype was recorded many times. The V call is TRBV12-3 or TRBV12-4, the J call TRBJ1-3; no clear D gene. Trimming cost V 6 bases and J 1 base, with 16 bases left between them. CDR3 size: 16 residues. The CDR3: CASSFGRRKSGNTIYF. The CDR3, as DNA: TGTGCCAGCAGCTTCGGACGGCGTAAATCTGGAAACACCATATATTTT.

This clonotype was counted many times. This sequence joins TRBV7-2 and TRBJ2-5; 7 nucleotides agree with TRBD2. V dropped 1 base and J dropped 4; count of bases not matched to a gene: 6. The CDR3 runs 15 residues. Germline V CDR1 and CDR2: SGHTA, FQGNSA. CDR3 bases: TGTGCCAGCAGCTTAGTCGGGGCGGGAGTAGAGACCCAGTACTTC. It is translated as CASSLVGAGVETQYF.

This clonotype was observed many times. The CDR3 region has the DNA TGTGCCAGCAGTGAAGTCCTCGACAGGGGGTCTGGCTACACCTTC. This translates into CASSEVLDRGSGYTF. The chain combines TRBV6-1 with TRBJ1-2; TRBD1 matches at 9 bases. Trimming cost V 1 base and J 7 bases; bases outside gene matches: 7. The CDR3 extends over 15 amino acids. Germline-derived CDR1 and CDR2 are MNHNS and SASEGT.

This clonotype has just a few counts. The chain combines TRBV18 with TRBJ2-5, with 8 bases lining up with TRBD2. V was pared by 3 bases and J by 3 bases, with 12 bases of the junction left unmatched. The CDR3 contains 17 residues. The germline V gene has CDR1 KGHSH and CDR2 LQKENI. As DNA, the CDR3 is TGTGCCAGCTCACCTGGGACTAGGATTGGCCATAAAGAGACCCAGTACTTC. Residues: CASSPGTRIGHKETQYF. The full variable domain, rest sourced from reference TRBV18 and TRBJ2-5, is NAGVMQNPRHLVRRRGQEARLRCSPMKGHSHVYWYRQLPEEGLKFMVYLQKENIIDESGMPKERFSAEFPKEGPSILRIQQVVRGDSAAYFCASSPGTRIGHKETQYFGPGTRLLVL.

This chain uses TRBV6-1 with TRBJ2-7, with 14 bases lining up with TRBD2. J lost 4 bases, V lost 8 bases, and 25 bases had no gene match. CDR3 length equals 21 residues. Germline CDR1 is MNHNS and CDR2 is SASEGT. CDR3 residues: CASGKGLAGESRYTTPYEQYF. CDR3 DNA: TGTGCCAGCGGCAAGGGACTAGCGGGAGAAAGTCGCTATACAACACCTTACGAGCAGTACTTC.

This clonotype was counted ten times or more. The chain employs TRBV28 and TRBJ2-7, with D tentatively TRBD1 (5 bases). This CDR3 spans 12 amino acids. V lost 9 bases and J lost 2, with 11 bases in between. The V gene's germline CDR1 is MDHEN and CDR2 SYDVKM. The CDR3 protein is CASRGLTYEQYF. The CDR3 DNA follows: TGTGCCAGTAGGGGCCTGACCTACGAGCAGTACTTC.

As to this clonotype: This may arise from a read error, as a much more abundant clone is one base away. The chain employs TRBV2 and TRBJ2-1; D unclear. Germline values: CDR1 SNHLY, CDR2 FYNNEI. The CDR3 runs to 13 residues. The V and J ends lost 3 bases and 4 bases respectively, with 7 bases between them. CDR3 protein: CASSDSPYNEQFF. The CDR3 DNA sequence: TGTGCCAGCAGTGATTCTCCATACAATGAGCAGTTCTTC. Variable domain in full (rest from reference TRBV2 and TRBJ2-1): EPEVTQTPSHQVTQMGQEVILRCVPISNHLYFYWYRQILGQKVEFLVSFYNNEISEKSEIFDDQFSVERPDGSNFTLKIRSTKLEDSAMYFCASSDSPYNEQFFGPGTRLTVL.

This clonotype turned up a few times. The chain carries TRBV28 and TRBJ2-6; D may match TRBD1 or TRBD2 (6 bases each). The CDR3 consists of 18 residues. The germline V and J ends were trimmed by 7 bases and 3 bases, with 22 bases remaining between them. Germline CDR1 MDHEN, CDR2 SYDVKM. Here the CDR3 reads CASTRAGGSLRGANVLTF. In nucleotides, the CDR3 is TGTGCCAGCACCCGAGCCGGGGGCTCCCTACGTGGGGCCAACGTCCTGACTTTC.

In its sample, this clonotype was seen many times. The CDR3 DNA follows: TGTGCCAGCAGTTCCCCATCCTATGGCTACACCTTC. Translated: CASSSPSYGYTF. This rearrangement joins TRBV28 to TRBJ1-2; D is ambiguous. This CDR3 has 12 amino acids. Germline CDR1 reads MDHEN; CDR2 reads SYDVKM. Between the trimmed V and J ends, which lost 4 bases and 4 bases, there was a span of 7 bases.

The table lists this clonotype with many counts. The chain's CDR3 is CSARVGGSPTGELFF. The CDR3, as DNA: TGCAGTGCTAGAGTGGGCGGGAGCCCCACCGGGGAGCTGTTTTTT. The rearrangement links TRBV20-1 to TRBJ2-2; TRBD2 matches at 7 bases. CDR3 length equals 15 residues. With 1 base clipped from V and 4 bases from J, the junction kept 6 bases outside the gene matches. Germline V gene sequence: CDR1 DFQATT, CDR2 SNEGSKA (reference sequence).

The rearrangement links TRBV12-3 or TRBV12-4 to TRBJ2-1, with D possibly TRBD2 on 6 matching bases. CDR3 size: 12 residues. Trimming shortened V by 1 base and J by 10 bases, and 8 bases separated the two germline ends. The CDR3 sequence is CASSLGGREQFF. The CDR3 DNA reads TGTGCCAGCAGTTTAGGAGGGAGGGAGCAGTTCTTC.